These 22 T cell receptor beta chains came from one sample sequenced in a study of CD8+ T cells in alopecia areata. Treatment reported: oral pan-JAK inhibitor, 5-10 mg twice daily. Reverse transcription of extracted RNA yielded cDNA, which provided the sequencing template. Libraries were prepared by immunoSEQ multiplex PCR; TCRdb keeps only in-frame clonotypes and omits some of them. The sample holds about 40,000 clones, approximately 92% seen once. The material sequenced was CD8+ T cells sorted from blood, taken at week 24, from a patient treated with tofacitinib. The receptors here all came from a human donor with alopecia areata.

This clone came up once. The CDR3 loop reads CASSSRDRAYEQYF. For the CDR3, the DNA is TGTGCCAGCAGCTCTAGGGACAGGGCTTACGAGCAGTACTTC. The chain is built from TRBV7-9 and TRBJ2-7; 9 nucleotides agree with TRBD1. The germline V gene encodes CDR1 SEHNR and CDR2 FQNEAQ (reference sequence). CDR3 size: 14 residues. The J segment lost 4 bases and the V segment lost 4 bases, leaving 5 bases of the junction unmatched.

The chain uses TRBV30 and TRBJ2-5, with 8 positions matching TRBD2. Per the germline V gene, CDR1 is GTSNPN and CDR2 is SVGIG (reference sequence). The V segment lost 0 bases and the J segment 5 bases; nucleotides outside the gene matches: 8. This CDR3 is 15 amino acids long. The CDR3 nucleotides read TGTGCCTGGAGTGTGATAGCGGGGATGTGGGAGACCCAGTACTTC. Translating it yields CAWSVIAGMWETQYF.

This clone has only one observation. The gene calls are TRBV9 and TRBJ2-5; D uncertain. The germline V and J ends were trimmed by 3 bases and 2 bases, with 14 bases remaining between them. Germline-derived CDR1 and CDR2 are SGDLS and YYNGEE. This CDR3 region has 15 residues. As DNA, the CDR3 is TGTGCCAGCAGCGCTTCTCAGTTCCTGCAAGAGACCCAGTACTTC. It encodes CASSASQFLQETQYF.

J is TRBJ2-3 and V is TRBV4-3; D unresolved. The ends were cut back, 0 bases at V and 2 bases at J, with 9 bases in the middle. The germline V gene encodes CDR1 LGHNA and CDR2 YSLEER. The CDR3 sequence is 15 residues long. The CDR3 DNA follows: TGCGCCAGCAGCCAAGATCGCGAGAACACAGATACGCAGTATTTT. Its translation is CASSQDRENTDTQYF.

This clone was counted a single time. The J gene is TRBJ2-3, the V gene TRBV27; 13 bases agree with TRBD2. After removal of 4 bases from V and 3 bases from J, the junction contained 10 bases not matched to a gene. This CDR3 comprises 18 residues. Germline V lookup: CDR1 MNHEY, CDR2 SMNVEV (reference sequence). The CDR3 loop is CASSSARRTSGGTDTQYF. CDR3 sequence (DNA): TGTGCCAGCAGTTCCGCCCGCCGGACTAGCGGGGGTACAGATACGCAGTATTTT.

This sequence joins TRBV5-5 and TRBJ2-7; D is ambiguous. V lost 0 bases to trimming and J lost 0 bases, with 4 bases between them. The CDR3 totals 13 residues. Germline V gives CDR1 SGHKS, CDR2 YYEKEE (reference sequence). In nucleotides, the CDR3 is TGTGCCAGCAGCTTGGCCTACTCCTACGAGCAGTACTTC. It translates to CASSLAYSYEQYF.

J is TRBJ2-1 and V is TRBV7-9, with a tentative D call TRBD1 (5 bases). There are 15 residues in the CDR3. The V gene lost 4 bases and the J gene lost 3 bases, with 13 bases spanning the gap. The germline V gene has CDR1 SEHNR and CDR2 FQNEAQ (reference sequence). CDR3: CASSSEHDSYNEQFF. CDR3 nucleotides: TGTGCCAGCAGCTCAGAACACGACAGCTACAATGAGCAGTTCTTC.

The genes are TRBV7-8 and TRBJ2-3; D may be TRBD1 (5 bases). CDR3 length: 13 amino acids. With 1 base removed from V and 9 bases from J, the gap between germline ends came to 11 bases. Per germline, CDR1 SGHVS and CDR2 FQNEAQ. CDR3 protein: CASSLEVKGTQYF. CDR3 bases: TGTGCCAGCAGCTTAGAAGTTAAGGGGACGCAGTATTTT.

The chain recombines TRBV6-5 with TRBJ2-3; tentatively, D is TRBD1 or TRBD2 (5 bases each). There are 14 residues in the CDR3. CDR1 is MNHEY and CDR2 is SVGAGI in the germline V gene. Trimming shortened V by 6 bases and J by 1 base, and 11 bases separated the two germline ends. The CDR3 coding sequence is TGTGCCAGCAGCTTCGGGGCTCGCACAGATACGCAGTATTTT. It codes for CASSFGARTDTQYF.

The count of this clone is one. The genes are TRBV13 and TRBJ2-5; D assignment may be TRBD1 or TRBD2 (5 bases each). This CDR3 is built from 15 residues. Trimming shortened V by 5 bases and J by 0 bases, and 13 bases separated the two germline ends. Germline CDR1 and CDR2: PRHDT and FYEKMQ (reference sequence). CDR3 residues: CASSGTTQYQETQYF. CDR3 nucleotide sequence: TGTGCCAGCAGCGGGACGACCCAATACCAAGAGACCCAGTACTTC.

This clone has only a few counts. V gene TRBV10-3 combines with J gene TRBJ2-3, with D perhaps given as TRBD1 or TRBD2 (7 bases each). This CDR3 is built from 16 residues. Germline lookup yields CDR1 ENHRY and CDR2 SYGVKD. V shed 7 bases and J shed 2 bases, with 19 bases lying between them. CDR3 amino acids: CAITGTAGGDTDTQYF. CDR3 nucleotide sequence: TGTGCCATCACTGGGACAGCTGGGGGGGACACAGATACGCAGTATTTT.

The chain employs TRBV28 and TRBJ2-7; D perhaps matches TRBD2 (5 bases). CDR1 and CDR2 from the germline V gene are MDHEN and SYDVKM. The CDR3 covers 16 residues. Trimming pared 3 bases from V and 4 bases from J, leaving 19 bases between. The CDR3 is CASSLGWGVSGYEQYF. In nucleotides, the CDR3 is TGTGCCAGCAGTTTGGGATGGGGAGTTAGTGGGTACGAGCAGTACTTC.

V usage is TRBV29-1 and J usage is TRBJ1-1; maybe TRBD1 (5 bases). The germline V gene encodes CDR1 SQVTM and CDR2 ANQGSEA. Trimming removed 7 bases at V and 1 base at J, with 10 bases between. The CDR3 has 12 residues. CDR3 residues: CSAKTENTEAFF. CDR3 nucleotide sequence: TGCAGCGCCAAGACAGAGAACACTGAAGCTTTCTTT.

The chain's CDR3 is CASSLGGRGYEQYF. DNA for the CDR3: TGTGCCAGCAGCTTAGGGGGTCGTGGCTACGAGCAGTACTTC. V is TRBV7-9 and J is TRBJ2-7; D call uncertain. The CDR3 extends over 14 amino acids. With 1 base removed from V and 3 bases from J, the gap between germline ends came to 10 bases. The germline CDR1 and CDR2 sequences are SEHNR and FQNEAQ (reference sequence).

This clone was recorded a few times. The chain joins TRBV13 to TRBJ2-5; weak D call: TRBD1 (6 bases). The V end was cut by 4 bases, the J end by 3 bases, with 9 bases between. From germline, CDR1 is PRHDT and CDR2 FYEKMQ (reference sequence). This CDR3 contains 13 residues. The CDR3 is CASSSYREETQYF. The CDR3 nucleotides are TGTGCCAGCAGCTCCTACAGGGAAGAGACCCAGTACTTC. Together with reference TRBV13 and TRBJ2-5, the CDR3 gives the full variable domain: AAGVIQSPRHLIKEKRETATLKCYPIPRHDTVYWYQQGPGQDPQFLISFYEKMQSDKGSIPDRFSAQQFSDYHSELNMSSLELGDSALYFCASSSYREETQYFGPGTRLLVL.

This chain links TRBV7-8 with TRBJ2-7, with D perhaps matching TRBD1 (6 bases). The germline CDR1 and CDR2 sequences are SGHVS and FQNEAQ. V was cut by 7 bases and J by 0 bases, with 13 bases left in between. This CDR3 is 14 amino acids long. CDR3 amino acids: CASTKDRSSYEQYF. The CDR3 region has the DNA TGTGCCAGCACTAAGGACAGAAGCTCCTACGAGCAGTACTTC.

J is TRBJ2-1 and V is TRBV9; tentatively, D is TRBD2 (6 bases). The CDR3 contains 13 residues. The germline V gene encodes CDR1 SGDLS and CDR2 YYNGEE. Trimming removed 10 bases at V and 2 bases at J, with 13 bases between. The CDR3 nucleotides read TGTGCCTCGAACGGGGGAACCTACAATGAGCAGTTCTTC. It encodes CASNGGTYNEQFF.

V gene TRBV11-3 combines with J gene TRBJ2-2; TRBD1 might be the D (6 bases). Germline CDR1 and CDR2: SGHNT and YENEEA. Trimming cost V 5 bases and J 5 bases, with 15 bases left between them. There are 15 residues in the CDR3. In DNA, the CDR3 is TGTGCCAGCAGCCCCTCCAGAGGGGGTACCGGGGAGCTGTTTTTT. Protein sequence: CASSPSRGGTGELFF.

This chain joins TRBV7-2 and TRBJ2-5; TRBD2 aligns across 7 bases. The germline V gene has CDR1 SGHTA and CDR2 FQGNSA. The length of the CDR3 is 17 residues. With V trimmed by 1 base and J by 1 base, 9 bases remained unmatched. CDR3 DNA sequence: TGTGCCAGCAGCTTAGTGGCGGGTAGCGGGTCCCAAGAGACCCAGTACTTC. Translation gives CASSLVAGSGSQETQYF.

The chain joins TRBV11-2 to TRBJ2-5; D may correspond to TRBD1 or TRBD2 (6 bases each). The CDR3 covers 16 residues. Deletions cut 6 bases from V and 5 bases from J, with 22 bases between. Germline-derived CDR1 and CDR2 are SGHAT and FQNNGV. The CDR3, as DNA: TGTGCCAGCAGACCCCATCTCCCTAAAGGGGGGGAGACCCAGTACTTC. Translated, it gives CASRPHLPKGGETQYF.

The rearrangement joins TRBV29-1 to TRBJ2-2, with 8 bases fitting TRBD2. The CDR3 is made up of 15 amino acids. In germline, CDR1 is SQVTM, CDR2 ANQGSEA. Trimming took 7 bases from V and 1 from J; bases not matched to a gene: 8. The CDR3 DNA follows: TGCAGCGCTTATTTAGCGGGGCAGAACACCGGGGAGCTGTTTTTT. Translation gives CSAYLAGQNTGELFF.

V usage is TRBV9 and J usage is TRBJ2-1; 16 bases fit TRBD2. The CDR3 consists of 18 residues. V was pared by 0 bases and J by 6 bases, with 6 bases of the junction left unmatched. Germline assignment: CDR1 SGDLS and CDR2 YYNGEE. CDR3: CASSVEGLAGGLTNEQFF. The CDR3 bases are TGTGCCAGCAGCGTAGAGGGACTAGCGGGGGGGCTGACCAATGAGCAGTTCTTC.